This TCR beta chain comes out of a study of blood T cell repertoires in COVID-19. Study as a whole: Italy, Spain and the United States were the sources of the convalescent and acute COVID-19 samples. Sample material is recorded as cDNA or gDNA derived from T cells, B-cell-depleted T cells, or PBMCs.

Germline V gene sequence: CDR1 KGHSH, CDR2 LQKENI. This CDR3 has 14 residues. The germline V and J ends were trimmed by 2 bases and 2 bases, with 9 bases remaining between them. Methods used by the authors: Reference gene primer amplification in the assay estimated nucleated cell counts. The method was immunoSEQ multiplex PCR; TCRdb's version includes in-frame clones alone and lacks a portion of them. V and J calls and clone size follow that table, whereas D and trimming were derived from the DNA. Of about 300,000 clones in the sample, 70% to 90% were seen once. This clone is a singleton in its sample.

The clonotype originates from a woman in her forties or fifties with COVID-19, enrolled during active disease. The rearrangement links TRBV18 to TRBJ2-5; perhaps TRBD2 as D (6 bases). The sequenced sample consisted of peripheral blood. In nucleotides, the CDR3 is TGTGCCAGCTCACCAGGGGCGGGGCAAGAGACCCAGTACTTC. It is translated as CASSPGAGQETQYF.